This record covers a single T cell receptor beta chain. Each sample's input was 250 ng genomic DNA, roughly 38,000 genome equivalents. CDR1 and CDR2 (germline): MNHEY, SVGEGT. The CDR3 spans 15 residues. TRB was amplified by touch-down multiplex PCR, primer pools A and B combined. TCRdb re-called the multiplex PCR reads; one entry per CDR3 protein, DNA not given. The listing records about 15,000 distinct CDR3 sequences. The entry originates in a study of T cell clusters in autoimmune cytopenias. The same sample was also used in a study of T cell repertoires in aging, cancer and after chemotherapy.

The TCR originated in a human donor in good health. This chain connects TRBV6-2 or TRBV6-3 to TRBJ2-1; the D gene TCRdb calls, TRBD2, cannot be checked with no DNA. Sequenced material: peripheral blood. This CDR3 reads CASSYSVSSYNEQFF.